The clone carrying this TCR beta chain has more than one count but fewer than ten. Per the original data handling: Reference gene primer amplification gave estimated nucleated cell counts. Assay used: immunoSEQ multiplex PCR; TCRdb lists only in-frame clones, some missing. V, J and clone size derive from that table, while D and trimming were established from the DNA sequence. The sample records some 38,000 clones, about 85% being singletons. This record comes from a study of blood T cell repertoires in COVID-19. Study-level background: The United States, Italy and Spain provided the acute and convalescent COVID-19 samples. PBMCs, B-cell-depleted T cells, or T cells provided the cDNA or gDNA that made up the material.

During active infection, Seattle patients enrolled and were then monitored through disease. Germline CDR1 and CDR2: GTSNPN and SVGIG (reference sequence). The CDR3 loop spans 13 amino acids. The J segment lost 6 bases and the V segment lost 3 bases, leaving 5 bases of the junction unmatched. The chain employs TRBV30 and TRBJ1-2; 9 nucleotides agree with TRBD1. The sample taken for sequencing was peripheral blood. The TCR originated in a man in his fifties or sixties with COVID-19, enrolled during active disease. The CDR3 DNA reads TGTGCCTGGAGATTACAGGGGGCGCATGGCTACACCTTC. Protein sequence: CAWRLQGAHGYTF. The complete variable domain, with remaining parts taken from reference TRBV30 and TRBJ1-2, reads SQTIHQWPATLVQPVGSPLSLECTVEGTSNPNLYWYRQAAGRGLQLLFYSVGIGQISSEVPQNLSASRPQDRQFILSSKKLLLSDSGFYLCAWRLQGAHGYTFGSGTRLTVV.